This TCR beta chain came from a study of blood T cell repertoires in COVID-19. In germline, CDR1 is MRHNA, CDR2 SNTAGT. The CDR3 has 14 amino acids. V gave up 6 bases and J gave up 3 bases, with 11 bases separating them. TCRdb's copy holds only in-frame clones and misses some; the assay was immunoSEQ multiplex PCR. The table lists almost 500,000 clones, 75% to 90% of them singletons. The origin of this receptor is a woman aged 55-75 years who had recovered from COVID-19. The V and J genes are TRBV6-4 and TRBJ2-2, with D perhaps TRBD1 (6 bases). The sample comprised PBMCs or T cells enriched from blood (not recorded which). The CDR3 loop is CASRSGTHTGELFF. The CDR3 DNA follows: TGTGCCAGCAGATCCGGGACACACACCGGGGAGCTGTTTTTT.